The 25 T cell receptor beta chains below all came from one sample that was sequenced in a study of STAT3 mutations in large granular lymphocyte leukemia. Study observations and caveats: Every T-LGLL patient had at least one immunodominant TCRbeta clonotype.

Their antigen targets remain unknown. Sequencing used immunoSEQ multiplex PCR; TCRdb keeps in-frame clones, though not all of them. The data contain about 4,600 clones, under 55% of them singletons. The sequencing sample was made of peripheral blood mononuclear cells. All receptors come from a man aged 55 to 70 with T-cell large granular lymphocyte leukemia. Some clones in this sample may be carry-over from other donors' samples.

The chain links TRBV5-1 to TRBJ1-5; the D gene is possibly TRBD1 (6 bases). CDR3 length: 14 amino acids. V lost 4 bases and J lost 4, with 12 bases in between. The V gene's germline CDR1 is SGHRS and CDR2 YFSETQ. The CDR3 DNA follows: TGCGCCAGCAGCCCGGACAGTCAGAATCAGCCCCAGCATTTT. This sequence encodes CASSPDSQNQPQHF. Variable domain in full (rest from reference TRBV5-1 and TRBJ1-5): KAGVTQTPRYLIKTRGQQVTLSCSPISGHRSVSWYQQTPGQGLQFLFEYFSETQRNKGNFPGRFSGRQFSNSRSEMNVSTLELGDSALYLCASSPDSQNQPQHFGDGTRLSIL.

This clone occurred a few times. The V call is TRBV18, the J call TRBJ1-2; D is perhaps TRBD1 (5 bases). Between the trimmed V and J ends, which lost 5 bases and 6 bases, there was a span of 13 bases. The CDR3 spans 13 residues. Germline V gene lookup returns CDR1 KGHSH and CDR2 LQKENI. In nucleotides, the CDR3 is TGTGCCAGCTCAAAGGGGACGGTTGATGGCTACACCTTC. Translated, it gives CASSKGTVDGYTF.

By frequency in the sample, this clone is medium-sized. The J gene is TRBJ1-5, the V gene TRBV7-6; D ambiguous. V was shortened by 5 bases and J by 1 base, with 6 bases between the two germline ends. The CDR3 length is 13 residues. Germline values: CDR1 SGHVS, CDR2 FNYEAQ. The CDR3 sequence is CASSPDSNQPQHF. The CDR3 DNA is TGTGCCAGCAGCCCGGACAGCAATCAGCCCCAGCATTTT.

This clone was picked up a small number of times. This chain joins TRBV6-5 and TRBJ2-5, with D hard to call. The germline V and J ends were trimmed by 3 bases and 4 bases, with 6 bases remaining between them. CDR3 length: 12 residues. Germline CDR1 and CDR2: MNHEY and SVGAGI. The CDR3 is CASSYGGETQYF. CDR3 nucleotides: TGTGCCAGCAGTTATGGTGGAGAGACCCAGTACTTC.

The J gene is TRBJ1-2, the V gene TRBV20-1; no firm D call. Trimming stripped 7 bases from V and 7 bases from J, with 10 bases between. This CDR3 has 10 residues. Germline V CDR1 and CDR2: DFQATT, SNEGSKA (reference sequence). Here the CDR3 reads CSVGRPGYTF. DNA for the CDR3: TGCAGTGTCGGGCGTCCTGGCTACACCTTC.

The chain links TRBV7-9 to TRBJ2-3; D gene ambiguous. Germline lookup yields CDR1 SEHNR and CDR2 FQNEAQ (reference sequence). This CDR3 has 14 amino acids. V shed 2 bases and J shed 4 bases, with 10 bases lying between them. The CDR3: CASSLWRRADTQYF. The CDR3 bases are TGTGCCAGCAGCTTATGGAGAAGGGCAGATACGCAGTATTTT.

The V gene is TRBV5-1, the J gene TRBJ1-4; 8 bases map to TRBD1. Trimming cost V 4 bases and J 10 bases; bases outside gene matches: 12. Germline V lookup: CDR1 SGHRS, CDR2 YFSETQ. The CDR3 consists of 15 residues. The CDR3 DNA sequence: TGCGCCAGCAGCCCAAGTCAGGGGGCGATCGGAAAACTGTTTTTT. Amino acids: CASSPSQGAIGKLFF.

V and J are TRBV5-1 and TRBJ2-3, with D unclear. The V gene's germline CDR1 is SGHRS and CDR2 YFSETQ. The CDR3 spans 12 residues. V was trimmed by 4 bases and J by 5 bases, leaving 8 bases between them. The CDR3 region has the DNA TGCGCCAGCAGCATCGCAGGAGATACGCAGTATTTT. The encoded protein is CASSIAGDTQYF.

The V gene is TRBV30, the J gene TRBJ2-3; D is unclear. The V end was cut by 3 bases, the J end by 3 bases, with 13 bases between. There are 14 residues in the CDR3. CDR1 and CDR2 (germline): GTSNPN, SVGIG (reference sequence). CDR3 in DNA: TGTGCCTGGAGCGCCAGCATGTTTACAGATACGCAGTATTTT. This codes for CAWSASMFTDTQYF.

The V and J genes are TRBV29-1 and TRBJ2-1; D not resolved. Trimming stripped 4 bases from V and 4 bases from J, with 11 bases between. The CDR3 has 13 amino acids. Germline V gives CDR1 SQVTM, CDR2 ANQGSEA. CDR3 in amino acids: CSVALLGYNEQFF. The CDR3, as DNA: TGCAGCGTTGCTTTATTGGGGTACAATGAGCAGTTCTTC.

The genes are TRBV5-1 and TRBJ2-7; D is tentatively TRBD1 or TRBD2 (5 bases each). V lost 0 bases and J 3 bases, leaving 10 bases between the germline ends. The CDR3 spans 14 residues. Per germline, CDR1 SGHRS and CDR2 YFSETQ. CDR3: CASSLAGTDYEQYF. The CDR3 DNA sequence: TGCGCCAGCAGCTTGGCTGGGACCGACTACGAGCAGTACTTC.

The chain carries TRBV18 and TRBJ2-5; 8 bases are a match to TRBD1. Germline CDR1 KGHSH, CDR2 LQKENI. This CDR3 has 14 residues. V lost 4 bases, J lost 5 bases, and 6 bases stayed unmatched. CDR3 amino acids: CASSQGQALETQYF. CDR3 in DNA: TGTGCCAGCTCACAGGGACAGGCCTTGGAGACCCAGTACTTC.

Here the CDR3 reads CASSLYGRVNEKLFF. In DNA, the CDR3 is TGTGCCAGCAGCTTATACGGCAGGGTGAATGAAAAACTGTTTTTT. The chain recombines TRBV7-9 with TRBJ1-4; D is possibly TRBD1 (5 bases). The V gene's germline CDR1 is SEHNR and CDR2 FQNEAQ (reference sequence). CDR3 length: 15 amino acids. V was clipped by 2 bases and J by 5 bases, with 12 bases between them.

This clone has more than one count but fewer than ten. This chain joins TRBV18 and TRBJ1-5; D unclear. Trimming took 3 bases from V and 5 from J, leaving 11 bases between them. The germline V gene encodes CDR1 KGHSH and CDR2 LQKENI. CDR3 length: 14 amino acids. The CDR3 region has the DNA TGTGCCAGCTCACCTCCCGGTCCCCATCAGCCCCAGCATTTT. The encoded protein is CASSPPGPHQPQHF.

This rearrangement joins TRBV5-1 to TRBJ2-5; 7 positions match TRBD2. This CDR3 is built from 16 residues. Germline-derived CDR1 and CDR2 are SGHRS and YFSETQ. V lost 0 bases to trimming and J lost 4 bases; unmatched junction nucleotides: 9. CDR3 region: CASSLASGGKAETQYF. The CDR3 nucleotides are TGCGCCAGCAGCTTGGCCTCCGGGGGGAAGGCAGAGACCCAGTACTTC.

J is TRBJ2-7 and V is TRBV27; 8 nucleotides align to TRBD1. CDR1 is MNHEY and CDR2 is SMNVEV in the germline V gene (reference sequence). V lost 5 bases to trimming and J lost 6 bases; unmatched junction nucleotides: 6. The CDR3 has 13 amino acids. The CDR3 nucleotides read TGTGCCAGCAGTCGGACAGGGACGAGCGAGCAGTACGTC. This sequence encodes CASSRTGTSEQYV.

This clone has a handful of counts. V and J are TRBV12-5 and TRBJ2-1; TRBD2 is a possible D gene (6 bases). The CDR3 contains 11 residues. Germline lookup yields CDR1 LGHNT and CDR2 FRNRAP. Between the trimmed V and J ends, which lost 1 base and 13 bases, there was a span of 8 bases. The CDR3 DNA is TGTGCTAGTGGTTTGGGACTAGTTCAGTTCTTC. Translating gives CASGLGLVQFF. Supplemented by reference TRBV12-5 and TRBJ2-1, the full variable domain reads DARVTQTPRHKVTEMGQEVTMRCQPILGHNTVFWYRQTMMQGLELLAYFRNRAPLDDSGMPKDRFSAEMPDATLATLKIQPSEPRDSAVYFCASGLGLVQFFGPGTRLTVL.

The rearrangement joins TRBV29-1 to TRBJ1-2, with no clear D. Between the trimmed V and J ends, which lost 7 bases and 4 bases, there was a span of 10 bases. Germline CDR1 and CDR2: SQVTM and ANQGSEA. This CDR3 contains 11 residues. The CDR3 region is CSGRSGYGYTF. The CDR3 nucleotides are TGCAGCGGTCGGTCGGGCTATGGCTACACCTTC.

This clone is medium-sized. This chain connects TRBV7-9 to TRBJ2-7; D not certain. The V and J ends lost 5 bases and 3 bases respectively, with 11 bases between them. The CDR3 runs 13 residues. CDR1 and CDR2 from the germline V gene are SEHNR and FQNEAQ (reference sequence). DNA of the CDR3: TGTGCCAGCAGCCTGGATAGTGGCTACGAGCAGTACGTC. Translating it yields CASSLDSGYEQYV.

The rearrangement links TRBV5-1 to TRBJ1-2; TRBD1 matches at 8 bases. The trim removed 0 bases at V and 4 bases at J, leaving 5 bases unmatched. Germline loops: CDR1 SGHRS, CDR2 YFSETQ. This CDR3 region has 15 residues. DNA for the CDR3: TGCGCCAGCAGCTTGGCCACAGGGGGAGCCTATGGCTACACCTTC. Translated: CASSLATGGAYGYTF.

The rearrangement joins TRBV2 to TRBJ2-5; D might be TRBD1 (6 bases). Trimming removed 6 bases at V and 4 bases at J, with 18 bases between. CDR1 SNHLY and CDR2 FYNNEI come from the germline V gene. This CDR3 is built from 15 residues. In nucleotides, the CDR3 is TGTGCCAGCAGCCAAGGGGGAACTAGGGGAGAGACCCAGTACTTC. Translation: CASSQGGTRGETQYF.

The genes are TRBV29-1 and TRBJ2-1; 8 bases line up with TRBD2. This CDR3 has 13 residues. V lost 1 base, J lost 13 bases, and 9 bases stayed unmatched. Germline V lookup: CDR1 SQVTM, CDR2 ANQGSEA. The CDR3 DNA reads as TGCAGCGTTGAAGTCGGAGCGGGGGCCCCACAGTTCTTC. This translates into CSVEVGAGAPQFF.

Only a few counts were recorded for this clone. Here the CDR3 DNA reads TGTGCCAGCAGCCTCGACGTCCTCTCCTACAATGAGCAGTTCTTC. Translating it yields CASSLDVLSYNEQFF. The gene calls are TRBV7-9 and TRBJ2-1; unclear D gene. Germline CDR1 is SEHNR and CDR2 is FQNEAQ (reference sequence). V was pared by 5 bases and J by 0 bases, with 11 bases between. The length of the CDR3 is 15 residues.

The gene calls are TRBV30 and TRBJ2-7; 8 nucleotides agree with TRBD1. With V trimmed by 2 bases and J by 3 bases, 3 bases remained unmatched. Germline CDR1 GTSNPN, CDR2 SVGIG (reference sequence). There are 13 residues in the CDR3. The CDR3 sequence is CAWSPGQGYEQYV. The CDR3 DNA sequence: TGTGCCTGGAGTCCCGGACAGGGCTACGAGCAGTACGTC.

The gene calls are TRBV6-5 and TRBJ1-2; 7 bases line up with TRBD1. The ends lost 7 bases at V and 4 bases at J; junction bases unmatched: 6. This CDR3 contains 13 residues. The germline V gene encodes CDR1 MNHEY and CDR2 SVGAGI. The CDR3 sequence is CASTTGDGYGYTF. In DNA form, the CDR3 reads TGTGCCAGCACTACAGGGGACGGCTATGGCTACACCTTC.